This T cell receptor beta chain came from a study of blood T cell repertoires in COVID-19. The germline CDR1 and CDR2 sequences are SGHNT and YENEEA. The germline V and J ends were trimmed by 7 bases and 0 bases, with 12 bases remaining between them. This CDR3 is built from 15 residues. In the source study's methods: From reference gene primer amplification, estimates of nucleated cell counts were derived. Method: immunoSEQ multiplex PCR; TCRdb's copy keeps in-frame clones and lacks some. The D gene and trimming were derived from the DNA, and the V and J assignments and clone size from that table. The sample consists of roughly 130,000 clones, 88% of them appearing once.

The source of this sequence is a human donor with COVID-19, enrolled during active disease. The donor label of this sample is uncertain. The sequencing input was peripheral blood. This rearrangement joins TRBV11-3 to TRBJ2-2, with D tentatively TRBD1 (6 bases). Here the CDR3 reads CASTTGQTNTGELFF. As DNA, the CDR3 is TGTGCCAGCACCACGGGACAAACGAACACCGGGGAGCTGTTTTTT.